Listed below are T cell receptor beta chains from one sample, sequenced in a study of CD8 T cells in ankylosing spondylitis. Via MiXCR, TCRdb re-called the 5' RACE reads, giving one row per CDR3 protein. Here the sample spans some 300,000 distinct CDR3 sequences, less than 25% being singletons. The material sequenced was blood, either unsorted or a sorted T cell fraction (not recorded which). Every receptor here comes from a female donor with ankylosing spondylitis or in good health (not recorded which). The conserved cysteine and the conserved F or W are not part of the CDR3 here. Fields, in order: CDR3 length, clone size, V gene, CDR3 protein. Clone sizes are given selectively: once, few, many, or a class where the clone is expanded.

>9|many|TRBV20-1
SARVADTQY
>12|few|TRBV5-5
ASSHTGINEKLF
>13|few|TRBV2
ASSDQGQAGNTIY
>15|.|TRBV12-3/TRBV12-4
ASSLFYGGPSSYEQY
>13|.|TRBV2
ASSLSGTGIWIQY
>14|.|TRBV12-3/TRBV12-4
ASSLSIGRGSYEQY
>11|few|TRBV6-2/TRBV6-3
ASRITGPYEQY
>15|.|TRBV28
ASSSPPGRTRAYEQY
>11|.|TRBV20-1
SARDRGRNIQY
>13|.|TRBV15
ATSVGTGGGNTIY
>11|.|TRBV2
ASRKGGERTQY
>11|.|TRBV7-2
ASSLGLSETQY
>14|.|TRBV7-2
ASSLGSTGGGYGYT
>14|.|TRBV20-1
SASSTSGPGPYEQY
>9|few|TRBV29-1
SVALPDTQY
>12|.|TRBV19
ASSIDSEYGEQY
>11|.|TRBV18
ASSPSGDYGYT
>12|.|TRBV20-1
SARGDRVNSPLH
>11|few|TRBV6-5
ASSYRGYTEAF
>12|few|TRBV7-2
ASSKTGDAYEQY
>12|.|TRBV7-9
ASSYRDAYNEQF
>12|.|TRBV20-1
SASRGQGSYEQY